A selection of T cell receptor beta chains follows, all from one sample in a study of shared clonotypes between healthy human individuals. Profiled with immunoSEQ multiplex PCR; TCRdb holds only in-frame clones, not every one. In the table there are around 1 million clones, around 80% of which are singletons. The specimen was memory CD4+ T cells sorted from blood. The receptor set was obtained from a young man in good health. Both conserved end residues are part of each CDR3. Each record gives: CDR3 protein, CDR3 DNA, V gene, clone size, D gene, J gene. A D gene is named only where the DNA matches it firmly. Clone size is shown for a subset of rows, as once, few, many or a class of expanded clone.

CASSDGTNTGELFF TGCGCCAGCAGTGACGGGACGAACACCGGGGAGCTGTTTTTT TRBV10-1 NA NA TRBJ2-2
CASSQDPQTGGLGVF TGCGCCAGCAGCCAAGATCCCCAGACAGGGGGTCTAGGAGTCTTC TRBV4-1 NA TRBD1 TRBJ2-7
CASSATDIQPQHF TGTGCCAGCAGTGCAACCGATATACAGCCCCAGCATTTT TRBV6-1 NA NA TRBJ1-5
CASSEGLRSSGRSVGELFF TGTGCCAGCAGTGAAGGTTTAAGGTCTAGCGGGAGGTCGGTCGGGGAGCTGTTTTTT TRBV6-1 few TRBD2 TRBJ2-2
CASRYLAGAITDTQYF TGTGCCAGCAGATACCTAGCGGGAGCGATCACAGATACGCAGTATTTT TRBV6-5 NA TRBD2 TRBJ2-3
CASSPDGKYGYTF TGTGCCAGCTCACCGGACGGCAAGTATGGCTACACCTTC TRBV18 NA NA TRBJ1-2
CASSFRVNSPLHF TGTGCCAGCAGCTTTAGGGTCAATTCACCCCTCCACTTT TRBV12-1 few NA TRBJ1-6
CASSWASSSYNSPLHF TGTGCCAGCAGTTGGGCGTCGAGCTCCTATAATTCACCCCTCCACTTT TRBV6-5 NA NA TRBJ1-6
CASSILNTEAYGYTF TGTGCCAGTAGTATCCTTAATACAGAGGCCTATGGCTACACCTTC TRBV19 NA NA TRBJ1-2
CASSIGTGWSYEQYF TGTGCCAGTAGTATTGGGACAGGTTGGTCCTACGAGCAGTACTTC TRBV19 NA TRBD1 TRBJ2-7
CASSPGGWDEKLFF TGTGCCAGCAGCCCGGGCGGCTGGGATGAAAAACTGTTTTTT TRBV7-9 NA NA TRBJ1-4
CASSLGQKGAEAFF TGCGCCAGCAGCTTAGGACAAAAGGGCGCTGAAGCTTTCTTT TRBV5-1 NA NA TRBJ1-1
CASSPETSNQPQHF TGTGCCAGCTCACCAGAGACTAGCAATCAGCCCCAGCATTTT TRBV18 few NA TRBJ1-5
CASSPTQGRNTEAFF TGTGCCAGCTCCCCTACCCAGGGGCGGAACACTGAAGCTTTCTTT TRBV18 NA NA TRBJ1-1
CASRRNREAFF TGTGCCAGTAGACGAAACAGGGAAGCTTTCTTT TRBV19 NA NA TRBJ1-1
CAISNSFDEQFF TGTGCCATCAGCAACTCTTTCGATGAGCAGTTCTTC TRBV10-3 NA NA TRBJ2-1
CASSSRPTSGGTQETQYF TGTGCCAGCAGTTCCCGCCCGACTAGCGGGGGTACTCAAGAGACCCAGTACTTC TRBV27 NA TRBD2 TRBJ2-5
CASSPGTGDNEKLFF TGTGCCAGCAGCCCTGGGACAGGGGATAATGAAAAACTGTTTTTT TRBV5-6 NA TRBD1 TRBJ1-4
CATSRGGKISYEQYF TGTGCCACCAGCAGAGGCGGGAAGATCTCCTACGAGCAGTACTTC TRBV15 NA NA TRBJ2-7
CASSTLGQGDTEAFF TGTGCCAGTAGTACCCTCGGACAGGGAGACACTGAAGCTTTCTTT TRBV19 NA TRBD1 TRBJ1-1
CASKTSGGSTDTQYF TGCGCCAGCAAAACTAGCGGGGGGAGCACAGATACGCAGTATTTT TRBV5-1 NA TRBD2 TRBJ2-3
CASSVSLETQYF TGTGCCAGCAGCGTGAGTTTGGAGACCCAGTACTTC TRBV5-6 NA NA TRBJ2-5
CAWSDDRDDTQYF TGTGCCTGGAGTGACGACAGGGATGATACGCAGTATTTT TRBV30 NA TRBD1 TRBJ2-3
CASSIRQTGGSQPQHF TGTGCCAGCAGCATAAGACAGACAGGGGGCAGTCAGCCCCAGCATTTT TRBV5-6 NA TRBD1 TRBJ1-5